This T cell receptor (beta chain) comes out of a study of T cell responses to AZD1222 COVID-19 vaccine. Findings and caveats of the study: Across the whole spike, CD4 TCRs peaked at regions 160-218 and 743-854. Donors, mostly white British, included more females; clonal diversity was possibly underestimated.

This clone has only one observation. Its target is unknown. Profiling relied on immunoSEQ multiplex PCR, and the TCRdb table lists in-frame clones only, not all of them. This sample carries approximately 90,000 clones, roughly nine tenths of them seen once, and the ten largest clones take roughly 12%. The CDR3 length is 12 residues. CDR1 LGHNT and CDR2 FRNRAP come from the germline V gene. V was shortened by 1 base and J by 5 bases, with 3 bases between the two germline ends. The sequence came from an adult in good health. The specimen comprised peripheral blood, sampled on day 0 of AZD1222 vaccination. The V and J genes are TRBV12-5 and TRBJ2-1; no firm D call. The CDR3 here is CASGLAHNEQFF. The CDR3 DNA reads TGTGCTAGTGGTTTGGCCCACAATGAGCAGTTCTTC.